The 28 T cell receptor beta chains below were found in one sample sequenced in a study of cytomegalovirus exposure and HLA in healthy donors. The PCR employed 60 Vbeta primers together with 13 Jbeta primers. Sequencing was performed with immunoSEQ multiplex PCR; in TCRdb, only in-frame clones are kept and a portion is missing. The table lists some 30,000 clones, around 84% of them singletons. Sequenced sample: PBMCs. The receptor set was obtained from a woman aged 18-29 years in good health and CMV-seronegative.

The chain employs TRBV5-4 and TRBJ1-4; 9 positions agree with TRBD1. The germline V gene has CDR1 SGHNT and CDR2 YYREEE (reference sequence). CDR3 length: 15 amino acids. Trimming removed 4 bases from V and 11 bases from J; junction bases left unmatched: 12. CDR3: CASSQGQGGLYKLFF. DNA for the CDR3: TGTGCCAGCAGCCAGGGACAGGGAGGATTGTATAAACTGTTTTTT.

The chain recombines TRBV5-4 with TRBJ1-2; D is perhaps TRBD1 (6 bases). Trimming removed 4 bases at V and 2 bases at J, with 12 bases between. The germline V gene has CDR1 SGHNT and CDR2 YYREEE (reference sequence). The CDR3 is 14 residues long. The CDR3 loop reads CASSQDSVNYGYTF. The CDR3 bases are TGTGCCAGCAGCCAGGACAGCGTCAACTATGGCTACACCTTC.

Comments on this clone: One end of the junction fails to match germline, which may point to a read error. This chain uses TRBV5-1 with TRBJ1-2; 7 nucleotides align to TRBD1. There are 14 residues in the CDR3. CDR1 and CDR2 (germline): SGHRS, YFSETQ. CDR3 bases: TGCGCCAGCAGCATGGGACAGCCGGAATATGGCTACCCCTTC. Its translation is CASSMGQPEYGYPF.

The chain combines TRBV19 with TRBJ1-1; D not certain. Trimming took 1 base from V and 5 from J, leaving 14 bases between them. CDR1 and CDR2 from the germline V gene are LNHDA and SQIVND (reference sequence). This CDR3 contains 15 residues. CDR3 bases: TGTGCCAGTAGTATAGGCTCAGCCCCCAGGACTGAAGCTTTCTTT. Translated: CASSIGSAPRTEAFF.

The CDR3 region is CASSYRTSGNSYEQYF. The CDR3 nucleotides are TGCGCCAGCAGCTACAGGACTAGCGGAAACTCCTACGAGCAGTACTTC. The chain couples TRBV5-1 to TRBJ2-7; 10 nucleotides match TRBD2. The trim removed 3 bases at V and 0 bases at J, leaving 6 bases unmatched. Germline V gene sequence: CDR1 SGHRS, CDR2 YFSETQ. The CDR3 is 16 residues long.

V gene TRBV6-5 combines with J gene TRBJ1-5; D is possibly TRBD1 (5 bases). Germline values: CDR1 MNHEY, CDR2 SVGAGI. V gave up 8 bases and J gave up 9 bases, with 20 bases separating them. The CDR3 covers 14 residues. CDR3 residues: CASATGTAGRPQHF. The CDR3 region has the DNA TGTGCCAGCGCTACGGGGACGGCCGGGAGGCCCCAGCATTTT.

The V gene is TRBV4-3, the J gene TRBJ2-1; possibly TRBD1 for D (6 bases). The germline CDR1 and CDR2 sequences are LGHNA and YSLEER. The V end lost 0 bases, the J end lost 7 bases, and 16 bases lay between the germline ends. The CDR3 is 16 amino acids. CDR3 region: CASSQDRTGLMNEQFF. The DNA for the CDR3 is TGCGCCAGCAGCCAAGATCGTACAGGGTTGATGAATGAGCAGTTCTTC.

The rearrangement links TRBV19 to TRBJ2-5, with 11 bases fitting TRBD2. This CDR3 has 15 residues. The germline gives CDR1 LNHDA, CDR2 SQIVND (reference sequence). V trimming: 2 bases; J trimming: 1 base; junction bases outside the gene matches: 0. CDR3 bases: TGTGCCAGTAGTATAACTAGCGGGAGCCAAGAGACCCAGTACTTC. Translation gives CASSITSGSQETQYF.

This rearrangement joins TRBV19 to TRBJ2-1; TRBD2 aligns across 12 bases. Germline trimming cut 3 bases from V and 13 bases from J; bases unmatched to any gene: 13. Germline CDR1 reads LNHDA; CDR2 reads SQIVND (reference sequence). The CDR3 extends over 16 amino acids. CDR3 in amino acids: CASSMAHSSGGATQFF. In DNA form, the CDR3 reads TGTGCCAGTAGTATGGCTCACTCTAGCGGGGGGGCGACTCAGTTCTTC.

This chain links TRBV23-1 with TRBJ1-5; D is uncertain. TRBV23-1 is identified as an open reading frame with a role that is uncertain. The V gene lost 4 bases and the J gene lost 9 bases, with 19 bases spanning the gap. The CDR3 extends over 15 amino acids. CDR3 sequence (DNA): TGCGCCAGCAGTCCTCGAGGCTGTGGAGTATCGCCCCAGCATTTT. Its protein is CASSPRGCGVSPQHF.

This rearrangement joins TRBV7-9 to TRBJ1-5; D possibly corresponds to TRBD1 (5 bases). The ends were cut back, 4 bases at V and 0 bases at J, with 10 bases in the middle. The length of the CDR3 is 15 residues. Germline lookup yields CDR1 SEHNR and CDR2 FQNEAQ (reference sequence). The DNA of the CDR3 is TGTGCCAGCAGCTCTAGGGGCGATAGCAATCAGCCCCAGCATTTT. It specifies CASSSRGDSNQPQHF.

The chain carries TRBV27 and TRBJ2-7; a possible D gene is TRBD1 (5 bases). CDR1 and CDR2 (germline): MNHEY, SMNVEV (reference sequence). Trimming shortened V by 2 bases and J by 0 bases, and 11 bases separated the two germline ends. The CDR3 covers 15 residues. The CDR3 reads CASSLGQGFSYEQYF. As DNA, the CDR3 is TGTGCCAGCAGTTTAGGTCAGGGTTTCTCCTACGAGCAGTACTTC.

J is TRBJ1-2 and V is TRBV11-2; 7 bases agree with TRBD1. The CDR3 covers 15 residues. The V gene's germline CDR1 is SGHAT and CDR2 FQNNGV. Trimming removed 5 bases from V and 4 bases from J; junction bases left unmatched: 10. The DNA for the CDR3 is TGTGCCAGCAGCCCTGGACAGGACCCCCCCTATGGCTACACCTTC. Encoded protein: CASSPGQDPPYGYTF.

The V call is TRBV5-4, the J call TRBJ1-2; D is ambiguous. Germline V CDR1 and CDR2: SGHNT, YYREEE (reference sequence). The CDR3 runs to 13 residues. The V and J ends lost 1 base and 3 bases respectively, with 7 bases between them. The CDR3 loop reads CASSLTQYYGYTF. As DNA, the CDR3 is TGTGCCAGCAGCTTGACACAGTACTATGGCTACACCTTC.

The rearrangement links TRBV4-1 to TRBJ1-6; D is unresolved. The CDR3 runs 14 residues. Deletions cut 0 bases from V and 10 bases from J, with 10 bases between. Germline lookup yields CDR1 MGHRA and CDR2 YSYEKL. CDR3 residues: CASSQDPGNSPLHF. CDR3 nucleotides: TGCGCCAGCAGCCAAGATCCGGGGAACTCACCCCTCCACTTT.

The chain links TRBV27 to TRBJ1-2; a weak D match, TRBD1 (5 bases). The CDR3 covers 13 residues. With 6 bases removed from V and 9 bases from J, the gap between germline ends came to 17 bases. From germline, CDR1 is MNHEY and CDR2 SMNVEV (reference sequence). The CDR3 sequence is CASRASRGVSYTF. Written as DNA, the CDR3 is TGTGCCAGCAGGGCCAGTAGGGGTGTAAGCTACACCTTC.

The rearrangement uses TRBV29-1 and TRBJ2-1; a weak D match, TRBD2 (7 bases). The CDR3 length is 13 residues. Germline V gene sequence: CDR1 SQVTM, CDR2 ANQGSEA. Trimming took 4 bases from V and 4 from J, leaving 11 bases between them. Here the CDR3 DNA reads TGCAGCGTTGCAGGGGAGGGGTACAATGAGCAGTTCTTC. It encodes CSVAGEGYNEQFF.

Points on this clone: The same CDR3 can be traced to other DNA sequences in this sample. This chain links TRBV10-3 with TRBJ2-5, with TRBD1 matching over 10 bases. This CDR3 is built from 16 residues. The germline gives CDR1 ENHRY, CDR2 SYGVKD. The junction had 9 bases not matched to a gene; V was cut back by 4 bases and J by 4 bases. CDR3 sequence: CAISARRDRGGETQYF. Here the CDR3 DNA reads TGTGCCATCAGTGCGCGCAGGGACAGGGGAGGAGAGACCCAGTACTTC.

This chain uses TRBV4-1 with TRBJ2-5; TRBD1 aligns across 9 bases. With 0 bases clipped from V and 4 bases from J, the junction kept 6 bases outside the gene matches. The V gene's germline CDR1 is MGHRA and CDR2 YSYEKL. The CDR3 totals 16 residues. The CDR3 here is CASSQDLSDRGETQYF. DNA for the CDR3: TGCGCCAGCAGCCAAGATCTATCGGACAGGGGAGAGACCCAGTACTTC.

This clone was seen just once. This chain joins TRBV19 and TRBJ1-4; 8 positions match TRBD1. This CDR3 comprises 12 residues. Germline values: CDR1 LNHDA, CDR2 SQIVND (reference sequence). Unmatched junction bases numbered 3, after V lost 7 bases and J lost 8 bases. The CDR3 sequence is CASMGTGEKLFF. CDR3 DNA: TGTGCCAGTATGGGGACAGGCGAAAAACTGTTTTTT.

The chain combines TRBV7-9 with TRBJ1-5, with D possibly being TRBD1 (6 bases). V lost 1 base to trimming and J lost 2 bases, with 15 bases between them. This CDR3 comprises 17 residues. Germline assignment: CDR1 SEHNR and CDR2 FQNEAQ (reference sequence). In DNA, the CDR3 is TGTGCCAGCAGCTTAGTAATGGGGGCCGAGGGCAATCAGCCCCAGCATTTT. Encoded protein: CASSLVMGAEGNQPQHF.

This clone appeared a few times. The genes are TRBV5-1 and TRBJ2-7, with 9 bases identical to TRBD2. The CDR3 runs 16 residues. V gave up 0 bases and J gave up 2 bases; unmatched junction bases: 6. CDR1 and CDR2 (germline): SGHRS, YFSETQ. CDR3 amino acids: CASSLVSGGTAYEQYF. Here the CDR3 DNA reads TGCGCCAGCAGCTTGGTTAGCGGGGGAACAGCCTACGAGCAGTACTTC.

V gene TRBV4-1 combines with J gene TRBJ2-1; 7 nucleotides agree with TRBD2. Germline CDR1 reads MGHRA; CDR2 reads YSYEKL. The V and J ends lost 1 base and 1 base, in that order; junction bases with no gene match: 4. This CDR3 spans 16 amino acids. The CDR3 DNA follows: TGCGCCAGCAGCCAAGCGGCTAGCGGATCCTACAATGAGCAGTTCTTC. Residues: CASSQAASGSYNEQFF.

This sequence joins TRBV6-5 and TRBJ2-5, with TRBD2 matching over 10 bases. The V segment lost 10 bases and the J segment 4 bases; nucleotides outside the gene matches: 6. The CDR3 has 13 residues. In germline, CDR1 is MNHEY, CDR2 SVGAGI. Here the CDR3 reads CATQRGGRETQYF. Written as DNA, the CDR3 is TGTGCCACCCAGCGGGGGGGCCGAGAGACCCAGTACTTC.

The V and J genes are TRBV7-2 and TRBJ2-7; perhaps TRBD1 as D (6 bases). CDR1 is SGHTA and CDR2 is FQGNSA in the germline V gene. The CDR3 is made up of 14 amino acids. V was pared by 6 bases and J by 2 bases, with 14 bases between. CDR3 loop: CASSPGEAAYEQYF. CDR3 bases: TGTGCCAGCAGTCCAGGGGAAGCGGCCTACGAGCAGTACTTC.

The gene calls are TRBV4-1 and TRBJ2-1; the D is unclear. The CDR3 loop spans 13 amino acids. Per the germline V gene, CDR1 is MGHRA and CDR2 is YSYEKL. Trimming pared 1 base from V and 4 bases from J, leaving 5 bases between. As DNA, the CDR3 is TGCGCCAGCAGCCAAGCCTTATACAATGAGCAGTTCTTC. Translation: CASSQALYNEQFF.

The chain joins TRBV30 to TRBJ2-7; 13 nucleotides line up with TRBD2. The germline V gene has CDR1 GTSNPN and CDR2 SVGIG (reference sequence). This CDR3 is built from 19 residues. Trimming cost V 2 bases and J 2 bases; bases outside gene matches: 15. The CDR3 loop is CAWSSPGRWTSGSPYEQYF. CDR3 in DNA: TGTGCCTGGAGTTCTCCGGGACGGTGGACTAGCGGGAGTCCCTACGAGCAGTACTTC.

This chain links TRBV5-6 with TRBJ2-2; perhaps TRBD1 as D (6 bases). The CDR3 contains 15 residues. Germline V gene sequence: CDR1 SGHDT, CDR2 YYEEEE. Trimming removed 3 bases at V and 6 bases at J, with 15 bases between. CDR3 sequence (DNA): TGTGCCAGCAGCTCCCTACAGGGAACCCCCGGGGAGCTGTTTTTT. Amino acids: CASSSLQGTPGELFF.